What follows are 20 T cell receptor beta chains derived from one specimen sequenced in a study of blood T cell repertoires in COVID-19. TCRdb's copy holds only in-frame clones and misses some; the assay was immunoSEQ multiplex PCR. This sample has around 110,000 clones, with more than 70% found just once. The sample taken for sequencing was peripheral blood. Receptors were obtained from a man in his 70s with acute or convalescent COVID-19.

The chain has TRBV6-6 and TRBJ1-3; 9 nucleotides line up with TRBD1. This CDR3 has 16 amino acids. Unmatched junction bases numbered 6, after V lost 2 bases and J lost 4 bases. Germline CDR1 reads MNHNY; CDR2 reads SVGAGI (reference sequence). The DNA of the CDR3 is TGTGCCAGCAGTTACGCACAGGGGGCGTTCGGAAACACCATATATTTT. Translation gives CASSYAQGAFGNTIYF.

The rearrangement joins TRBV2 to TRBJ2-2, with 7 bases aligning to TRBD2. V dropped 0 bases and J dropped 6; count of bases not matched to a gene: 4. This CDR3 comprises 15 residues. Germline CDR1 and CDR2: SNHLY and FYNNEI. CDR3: CASSEARGLAGELFF. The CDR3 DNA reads TGTGCCAGCAGTGAAGCAAGAGGACTAGCCGGGGAGCTGTTTTTT. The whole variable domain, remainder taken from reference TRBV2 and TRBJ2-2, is EPEVTQTPSHQVTQMGQEVILRCVPISNHLYFYWYRQILGQKVEFLVSFYNNEISEKSEIFDDQFSVERPDGSNFTLKIRSTKLEDSAMYFCASSEARGLAGELFFGEGSRLTVL.

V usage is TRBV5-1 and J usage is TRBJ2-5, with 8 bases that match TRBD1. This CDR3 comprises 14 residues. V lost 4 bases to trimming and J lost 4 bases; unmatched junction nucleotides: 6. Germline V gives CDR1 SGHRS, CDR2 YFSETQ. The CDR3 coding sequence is TGCGCCAGCAGCCCGGACAGGGTAGGAGAGACCCAGTACTTC. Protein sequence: CASSPDRVGETQYF.

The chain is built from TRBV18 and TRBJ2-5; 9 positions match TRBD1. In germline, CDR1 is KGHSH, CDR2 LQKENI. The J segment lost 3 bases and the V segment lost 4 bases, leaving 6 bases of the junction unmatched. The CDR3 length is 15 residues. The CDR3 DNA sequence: TGTGCCAGCTCACGCCGGGGGGACAGGGAAGAGACCCAGTACTTC. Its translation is CASSRRGDREETQYF.

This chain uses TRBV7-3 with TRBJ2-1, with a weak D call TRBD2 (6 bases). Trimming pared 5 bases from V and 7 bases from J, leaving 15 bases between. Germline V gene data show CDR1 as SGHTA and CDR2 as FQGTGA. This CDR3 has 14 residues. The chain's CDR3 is CASSPAGFENEQFF. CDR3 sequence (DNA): TGTGCCAGCAGCCCGGCGGGGTTTGAGAATGAGCAGTTCTTC.

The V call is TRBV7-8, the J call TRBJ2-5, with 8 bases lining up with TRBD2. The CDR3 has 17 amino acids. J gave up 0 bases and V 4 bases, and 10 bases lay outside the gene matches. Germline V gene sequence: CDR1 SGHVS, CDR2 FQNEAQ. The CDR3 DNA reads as TGTGCCAGCAGCTCCCCCGGCGGGGGGCTCTACCAAGAGACCCAGTACTTC. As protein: CASSSPGGGLYQETQYF.

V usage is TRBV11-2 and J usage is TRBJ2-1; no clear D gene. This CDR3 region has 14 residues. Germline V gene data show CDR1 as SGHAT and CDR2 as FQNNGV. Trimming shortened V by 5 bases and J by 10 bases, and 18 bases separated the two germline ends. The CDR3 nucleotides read TGTGCCAGCAGCCTACAAAACTCGAGGAGAGAGCAGTTCTTC. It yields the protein CASSLQNSRREQFF.

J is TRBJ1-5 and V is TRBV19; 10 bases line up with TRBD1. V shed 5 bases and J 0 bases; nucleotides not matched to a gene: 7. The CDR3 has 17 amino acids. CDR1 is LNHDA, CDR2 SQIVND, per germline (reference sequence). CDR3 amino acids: CASSRTGGSDSNQPQHF. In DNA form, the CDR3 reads TGTGCCAGTAGTCGGACAGGGGGATCCGATAGCAATCAGCCCCAGCATTTT.

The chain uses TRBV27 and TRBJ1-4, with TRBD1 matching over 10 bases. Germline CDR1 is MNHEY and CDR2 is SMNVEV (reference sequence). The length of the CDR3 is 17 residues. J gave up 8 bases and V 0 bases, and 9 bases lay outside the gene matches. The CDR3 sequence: CASSLSRLGTGDEKLFF. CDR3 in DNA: TGTGCCAGCAGTTTATCCCGTCTAGGGACAGGGGACGAAAAACTGTTTTTT. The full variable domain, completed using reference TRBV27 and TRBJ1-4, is EAQVTQNPRYLITVTGKKLTVTCSQNMNHEYMSWYRQDPGLGLRQIYYSMNVEVTDKGDVPEGYKVSRKEKRNFPLILESPSPNQTSLYFCASSLSRLGTGDEKLFFGSGTQLSVL.

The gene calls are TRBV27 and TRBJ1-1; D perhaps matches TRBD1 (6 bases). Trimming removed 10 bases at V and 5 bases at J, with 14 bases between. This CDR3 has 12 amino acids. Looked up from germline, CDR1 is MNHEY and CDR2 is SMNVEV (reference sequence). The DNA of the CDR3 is TGTGCCACCGGACAGAGGGGGACTGAAGCTTTCTTT. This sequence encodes CATGQRGTEAFF.

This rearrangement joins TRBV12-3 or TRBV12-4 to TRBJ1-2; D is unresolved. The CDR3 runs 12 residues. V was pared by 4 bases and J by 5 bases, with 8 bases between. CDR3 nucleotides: TGTGCCAGCAGTTCCTCCGGGTATGGCTACACCTTC. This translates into CASSSSGYGYTF.

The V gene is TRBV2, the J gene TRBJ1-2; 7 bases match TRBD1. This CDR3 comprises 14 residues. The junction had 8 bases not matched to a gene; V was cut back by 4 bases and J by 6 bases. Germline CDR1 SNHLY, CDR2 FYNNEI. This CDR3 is CASSVLGTVNGYTF. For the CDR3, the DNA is TGTGCCAGCAGTGTGCTCGGGACAGTTAATGGCTACACCTTC.

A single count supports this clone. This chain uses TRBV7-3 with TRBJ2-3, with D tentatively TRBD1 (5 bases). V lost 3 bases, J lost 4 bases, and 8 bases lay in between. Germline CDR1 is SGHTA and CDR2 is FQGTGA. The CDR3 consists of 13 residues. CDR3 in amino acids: CASSFRGADTQYF. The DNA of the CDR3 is TGTGCCAGCAGCTTTAGGGGCGCAGATACGCAGTATTTT.

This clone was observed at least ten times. Here the CDR3 reads CASSPGGLYEQYF. The CDR3 DNA follows: TGTGCCAGCAGTCCGGGGGGCCTCTACGAGCAGTACTTC. The chain couples TRBV6-5 to TRBJ2-7; D might be TRBD2 (7 bases). Trimming stripped 5 bases from V and 3 bases from J, with 11 bases between. The CDR3 has 13 residues. Per germline, CDR1 MNHEY and CDR2 SVGAGI.

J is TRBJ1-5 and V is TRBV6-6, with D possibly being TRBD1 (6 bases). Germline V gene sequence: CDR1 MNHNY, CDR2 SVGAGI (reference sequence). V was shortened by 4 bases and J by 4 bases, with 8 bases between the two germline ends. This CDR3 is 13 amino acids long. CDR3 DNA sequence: TGTGCCAGCAGTTCCCAGGGGAATCAGCCCCAGCATTTT. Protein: CASSSQGNQPQHF.

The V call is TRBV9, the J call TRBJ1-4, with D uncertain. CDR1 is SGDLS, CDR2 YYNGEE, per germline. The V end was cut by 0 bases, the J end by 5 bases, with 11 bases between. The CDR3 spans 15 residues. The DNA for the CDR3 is TGTGCCAGCAGCGTAGGAGGCCAGCCGAATGAAAAACTGTTTTTT. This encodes CASSVGGQPNEKLFF.

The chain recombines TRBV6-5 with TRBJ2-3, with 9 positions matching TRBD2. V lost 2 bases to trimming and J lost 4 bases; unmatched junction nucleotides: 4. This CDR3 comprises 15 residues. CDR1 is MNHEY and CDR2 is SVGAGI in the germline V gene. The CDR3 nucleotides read TGTGCCAGCAGTTACGTTAGCGGGGGCCCAGATACGCAGTATTTT. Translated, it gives CASSYVSGGPDTQYF.

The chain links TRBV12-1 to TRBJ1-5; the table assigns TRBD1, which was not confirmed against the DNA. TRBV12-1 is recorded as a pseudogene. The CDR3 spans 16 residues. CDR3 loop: CASSRRTGPSNQPQHF. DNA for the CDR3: TGTGCCAGCAGCAGAAGGACAGGGCCTAGCAATCAGCCCCAGCATTTT.

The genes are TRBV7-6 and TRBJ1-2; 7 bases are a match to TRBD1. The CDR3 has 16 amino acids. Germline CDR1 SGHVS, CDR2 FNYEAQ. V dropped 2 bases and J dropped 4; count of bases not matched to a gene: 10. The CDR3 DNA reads TGTGCCAGCAGCTTATTGAGGGACAGCCCATCCTATGGCTACACCTTC. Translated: CASSLLRDSPSYGYTF.

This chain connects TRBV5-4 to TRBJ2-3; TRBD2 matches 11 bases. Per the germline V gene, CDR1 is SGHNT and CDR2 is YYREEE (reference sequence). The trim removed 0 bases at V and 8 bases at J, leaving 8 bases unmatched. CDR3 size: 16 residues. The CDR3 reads CASSLGLAGSGGTQYF. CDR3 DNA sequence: TGTGCCAGCAGCTTGGGACTAGCGGGGTCCGGGGGTACGCAGTATTTT.